These 20 T cell receptor beta chains were all obtained from the same sample, sequenced in a study of T cell repertoires in cytomegalovirus infection. TCRdb recomputed calls from the reads with MiXCR, one row per CDR3 protein. The profile shows about 110,000 distinct CDR3 sequences, roughly two fifths of them singletons. For these receptors, no antigen is known. The sequences come from CD8+ T cells from cultured PBMCs, collected from culture after CMV antigen stimulation. The receptors were sampled from a human donor in good health (CMV status not recorded). Some clones in this sample may be carry-over from other donors' samples.

This clonotype was detected many times. The chain employs TRBV10-3 and TRBJ2-7; 7 positions agree with TRBD1. The CDR3 is 15 amino acids. V lost 3 bases, J lost 3 bases, and 8 bases stayed unmatched. CDR1 ENHRY and CDR2 SYGVKD come from the germline V gene. This CDR3 is CAISDYRDSLYEQYF. The CDR3 coding sequence is TGTGCCATCAGTGATTACCGGGACAGCCTCTACGAGCAGTACTTC.

The CDR3 is CSARDLDRGNIQYF. The CDR3 DNA sequence: TGCAGTGCTAGAGATCTGGACAGGGGAAACATTCAGTACTTC. V usage is TRBV20-1 and J usage is TRBJ2-4; 9 nucleotides line up with TRBD1. Germline V gives CDR1 DFQATT, CDR2 SNEGSKA (reference sequence). This CDR3 is 14 amino acids long. V was pared by 0 bases and J by 6 bases, with 3 bases of the junction left unmatched.

This clonotype showed up just a few times. This chain links TRBV19 with TRBJ2-1; D is unclear. The germline V gene has CDR1 LNHDA and CDR2 SQIVND (reference sequence). Trimming removed 3 bases from V and 7 bases from J, with 7 bases in between. The CDR3 contains 12 residues. CDR3 sequence: CASSIYPNEQFF. The CDR3 nucleotides are TGTGCCAGTAGTATTTATCCTAATGAGCAGTTCTTC.

The genes are TRBV2 and TRBJ1-2; maybe TRBD1 (5 bases). Trimming removed 8 bases at V and 6 bases at J, with 10 bases between. The CDR3 is 11 residues long. Germline V lookup: CDR1 SNHLY, CDR2 FYNNEI. Here the CDR3 reads CASGTANGYTF. CDR3 nucleotides: TGTGCCAGCGGGACGGCCAATGGCTACACCTTC.

This clonotype appeared a few times. The rearrangement joins TRBV12-3 or TRBV12-4 to TRBJ1-2; no definite D call. Trimming took 10 bases from V and 0 from J, leaving 12 bases between them. The CDR3 runs to 13 residues. CDR3 residues: CAKRQDSNYGYTF. The CDR3 DNA follows: TGTGCCAAAAGGCAGGACTCTAACTATGGCTACACCTTC.

The V gene is TRBV7-6, the J gene TRBJ2-1; D is perhaps TRBD2 (5 bases). CDR1 is SGHVS, CDR2 FNYEAQ, per germline. This CDR3 has 13 residues. Trimming pared 3 bases from V and 8 bases from J, leaving 11 bases between. The CDR3 region has the DNA TGTGCCAGCAGCTTGCCCCCGAGGGATGAGCAGTTCTTC. It is translated as CASSLPPRDEQFF.

The chain links TRBV2 to TRBJ1-3; no reliable D call. The CDR3 is 17 amino acids. Trimming took 2 bases from V and 0 from J, leaving 14 bases between them. Germline lookup yields CDR1 SNHLY and CDR2 FYNNEI. For the CDR3, the DNA is TGTGCCAGCAGTGAATCAACGGGGTACTTCTCTGGAAACACCATATATTTT. This codes for CASSESTGYFSGNTIYF.

V is TRBV25-1 and J is TRBJ2-7; TRBD2 is a possible D gene (6 bases). This CDR3 has 13 amino acids. V was shortened by 1 base and J by 3 bases, with 7 bases between the two germline ends. Germline loops: CDR1 MGHDK, CDR2 SYGVNS. CDR3 in amino acids: CASSESGDYEQYF. CDR3 DNA: TGTGCCAGCAGTGAATCGGGAGACTACGAGCAGTACTTC.

The CDR3 DNA is TGTGCCAGTCACGGACTTTACAATGAGCAGTTCTTC. It translates to CASHGLYNEQFF. This rearrangement joins TRBV19 to TRBJ2-1; D may be TRBD2 (5 bases). Trimming removed 8 bases from V and 4 bases from J, with 9 bases in between. Germline V gene sequence: CDR1 LNHDA, CDR2 SQIVND (reference sequence). The CDR3 runs 12 residues. The full variable domain, its missing parts supplied by reference TRBV19 and TRBJ2-1, is DGGITQSPKYLFRKEGQNVTLSCEQNLNHDAMYWYRQDPGQGLRLIYYSQIVNDFQKGDIAEGYSVSREKKESFPLTVTSAQKNPTAFYLCASHGLYNEQFFGPGTRLTVL.

With regard to this clonotype: Sequence at one end of the junction differs from germline and may be a read error. This chain uses TRBV14 with TRBJ2-3; D may be TRBD2 (5 bases). Germline V gene lookup returns CDR1 SGHDN and CDR2 FVKESK. CDR3 length: 14 residues. The CDR3 nucleotides are TGTGCCAGTAGCCGTGAGTGGGAGACAGATACGCAGTATTTT. Its protein is CASSREWETDTQYF.

This chain uses TRBV12-3 or TRBV12-4 with TRBJ2-6; D is perhaps TRBD2 (6 bases). V was pared by 5 bases and J by 2 bases, with 16 bases between. The CDR3 is 17 residues long. The CDR3 region has the DNA TGTGCCAGCAGTCCATGGGGGAGGACCACTGGGGCCAACGTCCTGACTTTC. Translating it yields CASSPWGRTTGANVLTF.

This chain links TRBV24-1 with TRBJ2-3, with 8 bases aligning to TRBD1. V lost 4 bases, J lost 0 bases, and 2 bases stayed unmatched. This CDR3 comprises 15 residues. Germline-derived CDR1 and CDR2 are KGHDR and SFDVKD. The CDR3 region is CATSDWTGSTDTQYF. The CDR3 nucleotides are TGTGCCACCAGTGACTGGACAGGGAGCACAGATACGCAGTATTTT.

The V call is TRBV6-6, the J call TRBJ1-1; 9 positions agree with TRBD1. Trimming took 7 bases from V and 5 from J; bases not matched to a gene: 8. The CDR3 covers 14 residues. The germline CDR1 and CDR2 sequences are MNHNY and SVGAGI (reference sequence). The CDR3 DNA is TGTGCCAGCATTTTGACAGGGGGGGGAACTGAAGCTTTCTTT. Its translation: CASILTGGGTEAFF.

The chain uses TRBV6-1 and TRBJ1-1; perhaps TRBD1 as D (6 bases). The CDR3 has 14 amino acids. Trimming pared 7 bases from V and 0 bases from J, leaving 12 bases between. Germline-derived CDR1 and CDR2 are MNHNS and SASEGT. CDR3 residues: CASKGDLMNTEAFF. CDR3 bases: TGTGCCAGCAAGGGGGATCTCATGAACACTGAAGCTTTCTTT.

V usage is TRBV28 and J usage is TRBJ2-2, with a possible D match to TRBD2 (7 bases). CDR3 length: 15 residues. CDR1 and CDR2 (germline): MDHEN, SYDVKM. With 2 bases removed from V and 4 bases from J, the gap between germline ends came to 11 bases. CDR3 residues: CASSLEAGATGELFF. CDR3 nucleotide sequence: TGTGCCAGCAGTTTAGAGGCGGGGGCCACCGGGGAGCTGTTTTTT.

The chain recombines TRBV30 with TRBJ2-7; either TRBD1 or TRBD2 may supply D (5 bases each). The CDR3 runs to 14 residues. Trimming took off 0 bases at V and 1 base at J, with 10 bases between the two ends. CDR1 and CDR2 from the germline V gene are GTSNPN and SVGIG (reference sequence). The CDR3 sequence: CAWSVVRGSYEQYF. As DNA, the CDR3 is TGTGCCTGGAGTGTAGTGAGGGGTTCCTACGAGCAGTACTTC.

This chain uses TRBV7-2 with TRBJ2-1; D is uncertain. CDR1 is SGHTA, CDR2 FQGNSA, per germline. Trimming shortened V by 5 bases and J by 0 bases, and 11 bases separated the two germline ends. This CDR3 spans 15 amino acids. In nucleotides, the CDR3 is TGTGCCAGCAGCGCGGAACAGAGCTCCTACAATGAGCAGTTCTTC. Its protein is CASSAEQSSYNEQFF.

The V gene is TRBV2, the J gene TRBJ2-1, with 9 nucleotides matching TRBD1. Germline V gene data show CDR1 as SNHLY and CDR2 as FYNNEI. The V segment lost 8 bases and the J segment 9 bases; nucleotides outside the gene matches: 8. This CDR3 comprises 13 residues. The CDR3 nucleotides are TGTGCCAGCTCGGGGACAGGGAAGGTTGAGCAGTTCTTC. Translated: CASSGTGKVEQFF.

This clonotype has just a few counts. This rearrangement joins TRBV20-1 to TRBJ1-6; 8 bases are a match to TRBD1. With V trimmed by 3 bases and J by 9 bases, 10 bases remained unmatched. The V gene's germline CDR1 is DFQATT and CDR2 SNEGSKA (reference sequence). The CDR3 runs 15 residues. The CDR3 nucleotides are TGCAGTGCTAGTTACCAGGGGGCGATCGGTTCACCCCTCCACTTT. Translated, it gives CSASYQGAIGSPLHF.

The gene calls are TRBV5-1 and TRBJ2-7; unclear D gene. The CDR3 loop spans 15 amino acids. The germline gives CDR1 SGHRS, CDR2 YFSETQ. The V end lost 4 bases, the J end lost 5 bases, and 19 bases lay between the germline ends. The chain's CDR3 is CASSAQITSPNEQYF. CDR3 DNA: TGCGCCAGCAGCGCACAGATAACGTCGCCTAACGAGCAGTACTTC.